Below, 14 T cell receptor beta chains from the same sample are listed, as sequenced in a study of cytomegalovirus exposure and HLA in healthy donors. The study ran its PCR with 60 Vbeta and 13 Jbeta primers. Sequenced by immunoSEQ multiplex PCR; TCRdb stores in-frame clones only, minus some. The sample consists of 150,000 or so clones, about 74% of them appearing once. Input material: PBMCs. The receptor source for this set is a male donor in good health and CMV-seronegative.

Concerning this clone: Distinct nucleotide sequences in the sample also encode this CDR3. The gene calls are TRBV30 and TRBJ2-7, with 10 bases lining up with TRBD2. V lost 4 bases, J lost 4 bases, and 10 bases stayed unmatched. CDR1 and CDR2 from the germline V gene are GTSNPN and SVGIG (reference sequence). The CDR3 is 15 residues long. In DNA form, the CDR3 reads TGTGCCTGGAACCCGGGGAGCGGGAGGGCTTACGAGCAGTACTTC. It specifies CAWNPGSGRAYEQYF.

Notes on this clone: Other DNA sequences in this specimen translate into the identical CDR3. CDR3 sequence: CASSRQGGNQPQHF. As DNA, the CDR3 is TGTGCCAGCAGCCGACAGGGTGGCAATCAGCCCCAGCATTTT. The V and J genes are TRBV7-9 and TRBJ1-5; 7 nucleotides match TRBD1. Germline CDR1 SEHNR, CDR2 FQNEAQ (reference sequence). This CDR3 contains 14 residues. The V and J ends lost 5 bases and 2 bases, in that order; junction bases with no gene match: 3.

The V and J genes are TRBV30 and TRBJ2-2, with TRBD2 matching 7 bases. The CDR3 spans 15 residues. CDR1 GTSNPN and CDR2 SVGIG come from the germline V gene (reference sequence). V shed 1 base and J 4 bases; nucleotides not matched to a gene: 6. This chain's CDR3 is CAWSDIGTTTGELFF. CDR3 sequence (DNA): TGTGCCTGGAGTGACATCGGGACTACCACCGGGGAGCTGTTTTTT.

The gene calls are TRBV5-1 and TRBJ2-1; TRBD2 agrees at 8 bases. After removal of 4 bases from V and 8 bases from J, the junction contained 8 bases not matched to a gene. The CDR3 contains 14 residues. Germline loops: CDR1 SGHRS, CDR2 YFSETQ. As DNA, the CDR3 is TGCGCCAGCAGCGGCGACGGGAGGGTTGATGAGCAGTTCTTC. Amino acids: CASSGDGRVDEQFF.

This clone was counted a few times. The V and J genes are TRBV7-2 and TRBJ2-7; 10 bases line up with TRBD1. CDR1 is SGHTA and CDR2 is FQGNSA in the germline V gene. V was clipped by 6 bases and J by 2 bases; unmatched bases: 7. This CDR3 comprises 15 residues. As DNA, the CDR3 is TGTGCCAGCAGTATCCGGGACAGGGGCCCCTACGAGCAGTACTTC. Amino acid sequence: CASSIRDRGPYEQYF. Looking up the rest from reference TRBV7-2 and TRBJ2-7 gives the full variable domain: GAGVSQSPSNKVTEKGKDVELRCDPISGHTALYWYRQSLGQGLEFLIYFQGNSAPDKSGLPSDRFSAERTGGSVSTLTIQRTQQEDSAVYLCASSIRDRGPYEQYFGPGTRLTVT.

This clone was recorded a few times. The chain links TRBV28 to TRBJ1-1, with 7 bases that match TRBD1. J gave up 4 bases and V 6 bases, and 8 bases lay outside the gene matches. Germline-derived CDR1 and CDR2 are MDHEN and SYDVKM. The CDR3 totals 14 residues. CDR3: CASRTQTGTTEAFF. In DNA form, the CDR3 reads TGTGCCAGCAGAACCCAGACAGGGACCACTGAAGCTTTCTTT.

V usage is TRBV6-5 and J usage is TRBJ1-1; TRBD1 is a possible D gene (6 bases). This CDR3 has 14 residues. The V gene's germline CDR1 is MNHEY and CDR2 SVGAGI. The germline V and J ends were trimmed by 6 bases and 1 base, with 12 bases remaining between them. The DNA of the CDR3 is TGTGCCAGCAGGGGCCCGGACAGGAACACTGAAGCTTTCTTT. Protein sequence: CASRGPDRNTEAFF.

The chain combines TRBV18 with TRBJ1-1; 8 bases line up with TRBD1. The CDR3 length is 14 residues. Unmatched junction bases numbered 6, after V lost 5 bases and J lost 4 bases. In germline, CDR1 is KGHSH, CDR2 LQKENI. CDR3: CASSSDRVSTEAFF. In DNA, the CDR3 is TGTGCCAGCTCATCGGACAGGGTCAGCACTGAAGCTTTCTTT.

The chain carries TRBV7-2 and TRBJ2-2, with 8 bases that match TRBD2. The germline V gene has CDR1 SGHTA and CDR2 FQGNSA. V gave up 1 base and J gave up 7 bases; unmatched junction bases: 5. This CDR3 region has 15 residues. The CDR3 nucleotides are TGTGCCAGCAGCTTAGAGGTAGCGGGGTACGGGGAGCTGTTTTTT. Encoded protein: CASSLEVAGYGELFF.

The DNA of the CDR3 is TGCGCCAGCAGCCAAGTAGGGAGGGGTTCACCCCTCCACTTT. Encoded protein: CASSQVGRGSPLHF. J is TRBJ1-6 and V is TRBV4-1, with D perhaps matching TRBD1 (5 bases). The germline V and J ends were trimmed by 1 base and 9 bases, with 10 bases remaining between them. Germline V CDR1 and CDR2: MGHRA, YSYEKL. This CDR3 region has 14 residues.

CDR3 coding DNA: TGTGCCAGTAGCCCCGTGAGGGGGCAAGGCTACACCTTC. As protein: CASSPVRGQGYTF. The chain recombines TRBV19 with TRBJ1-2, with 7 bases lining up with TRBD1. This CDR3 is built from 13 residues. The V segment lost 6 bases and the J segment 8 bases; nucleotides outside the gene matches: 9. CDR1 and CDR2 (germline): LNHDA, SQIVND (reference sequence).

The rearrangement links TRBV5-1 to TRBJ2-3; TRBD1 matches 7 bases. CDR3 length: 14 amino acids. The trim removed 8 bases at V and 0 bases at J, leaving 6 bases unmatched. Germline lookup yields CDR1 SGHRS and CDR2 YFSETQ. In DNA form, the CDR3 reads TGCGCCAGTTCCGACAGGGCCAGCACAGATACGCAGTATTTT. The encoded protein is CASSDRASTDTQYF.

V gene TRBV6-1 combines with J gene TRBJ2-2, with D tentatively TRBD1 (5 bases). Trimming cost V 2 bases and J 6 bases, with 13 bases left between them. CDR1 is MNHNS, CDR2 SASEGT, per germline. CDR3 length: 15 residues. The CDR3 region is CASSEQGSVAGELFF. CDR3 coding DNA: TGTGCCAGCAGTGAACAGGGTTCGGTAGCCGGGGAGCTGTTTTTT.

V gene TRBV7-9 combines with J gene TRBJ2-7; D unclear. Germline-derived CDR1 and CDR2 are SEHNR and FQNEAQ (reference sequence). The CDR3 is 13 residues long. V shed 4 bases and J shed 4 bases, with 11 bases lying between them. The CDR3 nucleotides read TGTGCCAGCAGCTCCCCATTCGGGTACGAGCAGTACTTC. It encodes CASSSPFGYEQYF.